The TCR beta chain under discussion was sequenced for a study of blood T cell dynamics during melanoma immunotherapy. Overall study: First-line therapy was either pembrolizumab or nivolumab with ipilimumab for metastatic melanoma.

Time point denoted: week 3, after first cycle of checkpoint inhibitor. One draw preceded checkpoint blockade; another followed its first cycle at week 3. Disease control meant complete response, partial response or stable disease at 12 weeks. Study-wide findings and caveats: It remained unknown if the driving T cell clones were melanoma-specific.

This CDR3 has 16 residues. Per the germline V gene, CDR1 is MGHDK and CDR2 is SYGVNS. Trimming cost V 3 bases and J 4 bases; bases outside gene matches: 7. This clone has more than one count but fewer than ten. Its antigen is unidentified. Assay used: immunoSEQ multiplex PCR; TCRdb lists only in-frame clones, some missing. The sample has about 28,000 clones; approximately 80% are singletons. This chain links TRBV25-1 with TRBJ1-4, with TRBD1 identical over 8 bases. Here the sequenced sample was blood, taken from a patient treated with checkpoint blockade. The source is a human donor with melanoma. This CDR3 is CASSDPRGRGNEKLFF. In DNA, the CDR3 is TGTGCCAGCAGTGATCCCAGGGGGCGGGGTAATGAAAAACTGTTTTTT.